The 29 T cell receptor beta chains given below trace back to one sample, sequenced in a study of T-cell memory formation after mild COVID-19. TCRdb used MiXCR to reprocess the 5' RACE reads, holding one entry per CDR3 protein. The sample includes roughly 510,000 distinct CDR3 sequences, around 16% of them seen just once. Sample: PBMCs or a T cell subset sorted from them (not recorded which). The receptors were sampled from an adult woman who had mild COVID-19 (a few samples of this study predate the infection). Cell type and time point are not known.

This clonotype was recorded many times. The gene calls are TRBV6-2 or TRBV6-3 and TRBJ1-5; 9 bases line up with TRBD1. Germline V lookup: CDR1 MNHEY, CDR2 SVGEGT. This CDR3 spans 15 amino acids. The junction had 6 bases not matched to a gene; V was cut back by 4 bases and J by 5 bases. CDR3 nucleotides: TGTGCCAGCAGTTCCCCATACAGGGGGCATCAGCCCCAGCATTTT. This encodes CASSSPYRGHQPQHF.

This clonotype occurred many times. The rearrangement uses TRBV20-1 and TRBJ2-7; D is undetermined. Germline V gene data show CDR1 as DFQATT and CDR2 as SNEGSKA (reference sequence). This CDR3 comprises 13 residues. Trimming took 2 bases from V and 3 from J, leaving 11 bases between them. In nucleotides, the CDR3 is TGCAGTGCTAGAAAGGGTAATTTCTACGAGCAGTACTTC. Translated, it gives CSARKGNFYEQYF.

The chain joins TRBV4-1 to TRBJ2-7, with 9 bases that match TRBD1. Trimming took 4 bases from V and 0 from J; bases not matched to a gene: 7. This CDR3 has 16 amino acids. CDR1 is MGHRA, CDR2 YSYEKL, per germline. For the CDR3, the DNA is TGCGCCAGCAGCCGAACCACGGGACAGGGCTCCTACGAGCAGTACTTC. It encodes CASSRTTGQGSYEQYF.

The table lists this clonotype with a few counts. The genes are TRBV4-1 and TRBJ1-2, with 9 bases that match TRBD1. Germline trimming cut 2 bases from V and 4 bases from J; bases unmatched to any gene: 5. The germline CDR1 and CDR2 sequences are MGHRA and YSYEKL. This CDR3 comprises 15 residues. CDR3 sequence (DNA): TGCGCCAGCAGCCAAACCCCGGGACAGGGCTATGGCTACACCTTC. Translating gives CASSQTPGQGYGYTF.

This clonotype was picked up a small number of times. This chain joins TRBV7-3 and TRBJ2-2; either TRBD1 or TRBD2 may supply D (7 bases each). Germline CDR1 reads SGHTA; CDR2 reads FQGTGA. The V and J ends lost 5 bases and 1 base respectively, with 11 bases between them. The CDR3 contains 15 residues. Written as DNA, the CDR3 is TGTGCCAGCAGCCCAGGGGGGGGGAACACCGGGGAGCTGTTTTTT. Its protein is CASSPGGGNTGELFF.

This clonotype was recorded a few times. The chain carries TRBV11-2 and TRBJ2-5, with TRBD1 as a possible D gene (6 bases). Trimming took 5 bases from V and 2 from J, leaving 15 bases between them. Germline CDR1 reads SGHAT; CDR2 reads FQNNGV. The length of the CDR3 is 15 residues. The CDR3 nucleotides are TGTGCCAGCAGCACTCACCTGACAGGACAAGAGACCCAGTACTTC. Translated, it gives CASSTHLTGQETQYF. Supplemented by reference TRBV11-2 and TRBJ2-5, the full variable domain reads EAGVAQSPRYKIIEKRQSVAFWCNPISGHATLYWYQQILGQGPKLLIQFQNNGVVDDSQLPKDRFSAERLKGVDSTLKIQPAKLEDSAVYLCASSTHLTGQETQYFGPGTRLLVL.

This clonotype was seen a handful of times. The V call is TRBV6-2 or TRBV6-3, the J call TRBJ1-1; no clear D gene. CDR3 length equals 12 residues. Germline loops: CDR1 MNHEY, CDR2 SVGEGT. The ends were cut back, 5 bases at V and 11 bases at J, with 15 bases in the middle. In nucleotides, the CDR3 is TGTGCCAGCAGTCCAAGAGCAACCGCTGCTTTCTTT. Encoded protein: CASSPRATAAFF.

Turning to this clonotype: At one boundary the junction diverges from the germline segment, which might be a read error. The chain is built from TRBV5-6 and TRBJ2-1; D is undetermined. The CDR3 is 14 amino acids. Germline CDR1 reads SGHDT; CDR2 reads YYEEEE. In nucleotides, the CDR3 is TGTGCCAGCAGCTTGGGACTCAGCTCCAATGAGAAGTTCTTC. This gives the protein CASSLGLSSNEKFF. The variable domain in full, with the rest retrieved from reference TRBV5-6 and TRBJ2-1, is DAGVTQSPTHLIKTRGQQVTLRCSPKSGHDTVSWYQQALGQGPQFIFQYYEEEERQRGNFPDRFSGHQFPNYSSELNVNALLLGDSALYLCASSLGLSSNEKFFGPGTRLTVL.

This clonotype was seen more than once but under ten times. This chain links TRBV7-3 with TRBJ2-3, with D possibly being TRBD1 or TRBD2 (6 bases each). The CDR3 length is 15 residues. CDR1 is SGHTA, CDR2 FQGTGA, per germline. V was cut by 5 bases and J by 3 bases, with 15 bases left in between. CDR3 sequence reads: CASSPRGAITDTQYF. DNA of the CDR3: TGTGCCAGCAGCCCTAGGGGGGCGATAACAGATACGCAGTATTTT.

The V and J genes are TRBV24-1 and TRBJ2-5; the D gene is possibly TRBD2 (5 bases). This CDR3 is 15 amino acids long. Trimming left V 4 bases short and J 5 bases short, with 16 bases between. Germline V gene lookup returns CDR1 KGHDR and CDR2 SFDVKD. CDR3 residues: CATSETTAPRETQYF. In nucleotides, the CDR3 is TGTGCCACCAGTGAGACTACAGCGCCCCGGGAGACCCAGTACTTC.

This clonotype came up a few times. This chain links TRBV6-4 with TRBJ2-3; D remains unclear. In germline, CDR1 is MRHNA, CDR2 SNTAGT. V lost 4 bases and J lost 2, with 13 bases in between. This CDR3 has 15 residues. The CDR3 nucleotides are TGTGCCAGCAGTGTCAAGGCGTACGCCACAGATACGCAGTATTTT. This encodes CASSVKAYATDTQYF.

This chain joins TRBV11-3 and TRBJ2-1; TRBD2 might be the D (5 bases). Trimming left V 0 bases short and J 8 bases short, with 11 bases between. From germline, CDR1 is SGHNT and CDR2 YENEEA. The CDR3 is made up of 14 amino acids. The CDR3 is CASSLDQLVYEQFF. The CDR3 DNA follows: TGTGCCAGCAGCTTAGACCAACTAGTATATGAGCAGTTCTTC.

This clonotype was counted between two and nine times. This chain connects TRBV3-1 to TRBJ2-7, with D unclear. Per the germline V gene, CDR1 is LGHDT and CDR2 is YNNKEL (reference sequence). V shed 1 base and J shed 7 bases, with 5 bases lying between them. This CDR3 region has 11 residues. CDR3 amino acids: CASSQAQEQYF. CDR3 coding DNA: TGTGCCAGCAGCCAAGCCCAAGAGCAGTACTTC.

The sample holds many counts of this clonotype. The V call is TRBV7-7, the J call TRBJ2-2; perhaps TRBD1 as D (8 bases). The CDR3 has 16 residues. V was pared by 5 bases and J by 6 bases, with 19 bases between. Per germline, CDR1 SSHAT and CDR2 FNYEAQ (reference sequence). DNA for the CDR3: TGTGCCAGCAGCCCCAGACAGGGGCGGGGGTCCGGGGAGCTGTTTTTT. Translation gives CASSPRQGRGSGELFF.

On this clonotype itself: A single base separates this from a much larger clone, so it may be a read error. The chain uses TRBV5-6 and TRBJ2-3, with 10 positions matching TRBD2. Germline V gene lookup returns CDR1 SGHDT and CDR2 YYEEEE. CDR3 length: 16 residues. The junction had 5 bases not matched to a gene; V was cut back by 4 bases and J by 0 bases. The DNA of the CDR3 is TGTGCCAGCAGCCCAGAACTAGCGGGGAGCACAGATACGCAGTATTTT. Encoded protein: CASSPELAGSTDTQYF.

This clonotype was observed a few times. This rearrangement joins TRBV9 to TRBJ2-3; unclear D gene. V gave up 1 base and J gave up 0 bases, with 9 bases separating them. The CDR3 length is 15 residues. Per the germline V gene, CDR1 is SGDLS and CDR2 is YYNGEE. This chain's CDR3 is CASSVYLSSTDTQYF. The CDR3 DNA reads as TGTGCCAGCAGCGTATACCTATCTAGCACAGATACGCAGTATTTT.

This CDR3 is CASSPTGGRSPLHF. The CDR3 region has the DNA TGTGCCAGCTCACCAACGGGAGGACGGTCACCCCTCCACTTT. The gene calls are TRBV18 and TRBJ1-6; D unclear. This CDR3 contains 14 residues. Germline V CDR1 and CDR2: KGHSH, LQKENI. Trimming left V 2 bases short and J 10 bases short, with 12 bases between.

In this sample, this clonotype turned up many times. The chain uses TRBV20-1 and TRBJ2-1; possible D gene TRBD2, 7 bases. Germline CDR1 is DFQATT and CDR2 is SNEGSKA (reference sequence). The length of the CDR3 is 14 residues. The V end lost 3 bases, the J end lost 10 bases, and 19 bases lay between the germline ends. The CDR3 sequence is CSASGGPVWEEQFF. The CDR3 nucleotides are TGCAGTGCTAGCGGGGGGCCGGTTTGGGAGGAGCAGTTCTTC.

This chain connects TRBV20-1 to TRBJ1-2, with D unresolved. The CDR3 covers 11 residues. Germline V gene lookup returns CDR1 DFQATT and CDR2 SNEGSKA (reference sequence). The V end was cut by 0 bases, the J end by 10 bases, with 9 bases between. The CDR3 reads CSARDWGFYTF. The CDR3 DNA sequence: TGCAGTGCTAGAGATTGGGGTTTCTACACCTTC.

CDR3 protein: CASSSGGSSPLHF. In DNA, the CDR3 is TGTGCCAGCAGCTCAGGGGGTAGTTCACCCCTCCACTTT. The J gene is TRBJ1-6, the V gene TRBV7-3, with 7 bases matching TRBD1. Germline CDR1 SGHTA, CDR2 FQGTGA. The CDR3 is 13 residues long. Trimming removed 4 bases from V and 9 bases from J; junction bases left unmatched: 3.

This clonotype was found a few times. V gene TRBV6-5 combines with J gene TRBJ1-1; 8 nucleotides agree with TRBD1. Germline V lookup: CDR1 MNHEY, CDR2 SVGAGI. The CDR3 has 14 residues. V was clipped by 2 bases and J by 5 bases; unmatched bases: 4. Here the CDR3 DNA reads TGTGCCAGCAGTTACGGCAGGGGGCTTACTGAAGCTTTCTTT. It specifies CASSYGRGLTEAFF.

The rearrangement joins TRBV11-2 to TRBJ2-3; D not resolved. CDR3 length equals 13 residues. Between the trimmed V and J ends, which lost 6 bases and 2 bases, there was a span of 9 bases. CDR1 is SGHAT, CDR2 FQNNGV, per germline. The CDR3 here is CASRKTFTDTQYF. The CDR3 DNA sequence: TGTGCCAGCAGGAAGACGTTCACAGATACGCAGTATTTT.

This chain uses TRBV3-1 with TRBJ2-3; 9 bases are a match to TRBD2. The CDR3 totals 15 residues. Germline lookup yields CDR1 LGHDT and CDR2 YNNKEL (reference sequence). V trimming: 1 base; J trimming: 9 bases; junction bases outside the gene matches: 8. The CDR3 sequence is CASSQGLAGPQTQYF. DNA for the CDR3: TGTGCCAGCAGCCAAGGTCTAGCGGGGCCGCAAACGCAGTATTTT.

This clonotype turned up a few times. V and J are TRBV6-5 and TRBJ1-2; D is possibly TRBD1 (5 bases). The CDR3 spans 15 residues. Per germline, CDR1 MNHEY and CDR2 SVGAGI. The V end was cut by 6 bases, the J end by 6 bases, with 20 bases between. This CDR3 reads CASSPAGGERNGYTF. CDR3 nucleotide sequence: TGTGCCAGCAGCCCAGCGGGGGGAGAGAGGAATGGCTACACCTTC.

The CDR3 DNA reads TGTGCCAGCAGCTACGGACGGGCGCGGACTGAAGCTTTCTTT. It is translated as CASSYGRARTEAFF. V and J are TRBV5-6 and TRBJ1-1; unclear D gene. The CDR3 extends over 14 amino acids. CDR1 and CDR2 from the germline V gene are SGHDT and YYEEEE. Trimming pared 3 bases from V and 5 bases from J, leaving 14 bases between.

This chain connects TRBV24-1 to TRBJ2-1, with 9 bases fitting TRBD2. Trimming at V came to 7 bases and at J to 8 bases, leaving 5 bases not matched to a gene. Germline CDR1 and CDR2: KGHDR and SFDVKD. The CDR3 contains 13 residues. Here the CDR3 DNA reads TGTGCCACCAGGGGGACTAGCCGGGATGAGCAGTTCTTC. Translated, it gives CATRGTSRDEQFF.

The chain carries TRBV20-1 and TRBJ2-1; TRBD2 matches 14 bases. The V gene's germline CDR1 is DFQATT and CDR2 SNEGSKA (reference sequence). J gave up 9 bases and V 5 bases, and 9 bases lay outside the gene matches. This CDR3 has 15 amino acids. Here the CDR3 DNA reads TGCAGTGCTTCGGGACTAGCGGGAGTGATTGGTGAGCAGTTCTTC. It codes for CSASGLAGVIGEQFF.

The table lists this clonotype with a few counts. This sequence joins TRBV27 and TRBJ1-2, with 7 bases matching TRBD1. Trimming at V came to 2 bases and at J to 3 bases, leaving 9 bases not matched to a gene. The length of the CDR3 is 16 residues. Germline CDR1 is MNHEY and CDR2 is SMNVEV (reference sequence). The CDR3 DNA reads as TGTGCCAGCAGTTTAAATAGGGGAGGGGGCTACTATGGCTACACCTTC. It specifies CASSLNRGGGYYGYTF.

The V call is TRBV10-3, the J call TRBJ1-1, with TRBD1 identical over 10 bases. This CDR3 comprises 14 residues. CDR1 and CDR2 from the germline V gene are ENHRY and SYGVKD. V lost 10 bases, J lost 5 bases, and 10 bases stayed unmatched. CDR3 bases: TGTGCCACAAGACAGGGGGCCGTAGATACTGAAGCTTTCTTT. Translation gives CATRQGAVDTEAFF.